This entry is about one T cell receptor (beta chain). Its antigen is unknown. Per-base qualities were not stored, and no clone one base away is much larger. This sample was included in a study of shared clonotypes between healthy human individuals (dated by TCRdb to between 2020 and 2021). General notes on the study: Three men and a couple of women, aged 18 to 49 years, made up the cohort. Per donor, three plates each were used for CD4 naive and CD4 memory, two for CD8 naive, and one for CD8 memory. To estimate repertoire size and how much clonotypes are shared between individuals, the study performed deep sequencing of blood TCR repertoires from 4 to 6 healthy adults. To increase sequencing depth and limit assay-specific biases, TCR repertoire library preparation and sequencing were carried out by different laboratories using diverse techniques. Between about 0.8 and 9 billion PBMCs per donor were obtained by leukapheresis. Findings and caveats that apply to the study as a whole: Compared with non-shared clonotypes, clonotypes shared by all four sorted-subset donors had higher generation probabilities. Pairwise subsampling indicated that sequencing depth was expected to affect the degree of clonotype sharing among donors. Sharing across several donors was observed for approximately 5% of naive CD4, over 3% of naive CD8, 2% to 2.5% of memory CD4, and roughly 0.4% of memory CD8 clonotypes. Sampling was restricted to blood, and TCR repertoires in tissues likely differ from the TCR repertoires found in blood. Naive subsets generally had larger estimated clonotype richness than memory subsets. Incomplete sequencing was indicated by rarefaction of sorted-subset datasets, despite the large sequencing depth. Because the study included only a small number of donors, the genetic and exposure-history diversity represented was limited.

Donors were healthy HIV-negative adults with no recently reported acute infections or vaccinations. Every donor was a Caucasian adult residing in Nashville, Tennessee, USA. CD4+ T cells were enriched by magnetic negative selection; naive cells were then positively selected on CD45RA, and the negative fraction formed the memory subset. Blood was collected by leukapheresis, and PBMCs were isolated by Ficoll-Histopaque density gradient centrifugation and then cryopreserved in liquid nitrogen vapor phase. Analytical flow cytometry was used to check the purity and quantity of each magnetically sorted T cell population. From each sorted fraction, genomic DNA was isolated and quantified by UV absorbance on a Nanodrop 2000c. Ends trimmed: V by 5 bases, J by 1 base; bases unmatched to a gene: 5. From cysteine to phenylalanine, the CDR3 is 15 amino acids long. The CDR3 DNA has 45 bases and is translated from base 1. Taken from the germline V gene (reference sequence), the CDR1 and CDR2 loops are SEHNR and FQNEAQ.

Using the deep immunoSEQ assay, multiplex PCR amplified TCR CDR3 regions from genomic DNA. Genomic DNA extracted from each cell subset was distributed evenly over all wells of several immunoSEQ 96-well plates, and each plate served as one replicate. Each replicate PCR for sorted subsets received about 220 ng genomic DNA, equal to roughly 30,000 T cell genomes. Purified libraries were quantified with a Qubit 3.0 fluorometer, sized on a Bioanalyzer 2100, and re-quantified with the KAPA Library Quantification kit. A separate single-read 150-cycle Illumina NextSeq 550 flow cell was used to sequence each immunoSEQ 96-well plate. On the study's bioinformatics: The immunoSEQ output contained only junctional sequences without quality scores, so filtering could not match that applied to full-length reads. To assign V/J genes and CDR3, sequences were annotated using PyIR, a Python wrapper for IgBLAST v1.9, with IMGT germline references. Reads were filtered out if the reads had weak V/J assignments (E-value above 1e-6), no CDR3, stop codons, out-of-frame junctions, or ambiguous translated residues. A V3J clonotype was defined by an identical inferred V gene, J gene, and CDR3 amino acid sequence. The percentage overlap between two repertoires was calculated by dividing the number of shared unique clonotypes by the size of the smaller repertoire. Repertoire richness was assessed with RTK rarefaction, the Chao1 estimator, and Recon v2.1 estimates of unobserved clonotypes. Generation probabilities for all TCRbeta clonotypes obtained by the gDNA method from several donors were computed using OLGA. The table was pulled from immuneACCESS by TCRdb, which kept in-frame rearrangements only. Such tables lose some clones; where checked, under half of the loss comes from unresolved V genes, and the rest has no known cause. The V and J calls and clone size are taken from that table; D and trimming were inferred from the DNA. This sample gives some 1 million clones in total; 70% to 80% of them show up just once. The top ten clones comprise about 1.5% of the sample.

This receptor was obtained from a man younger than 35 in good health. Recombination connected TRBV7-9 to TRBJ1-1, and 9 junctional nucleotides match TRBD1. Sequencing was done on a sample of memory CD4+ T cells sorted from blood. The cell subset or site label, read with the paper, signifies: CD45RA-negative fraction. For the CDR3, the sequence is CASSPRQGENTEAFF. The DNA sequence reads TGTGCCAGCAGCCCCAGACAGGGGGAGAACACTGAAGCTTTCTTT. Beyond the CDR3, the reference TRBV7-9 and TRBJ1-1 genes provide the residues; the full variable domain reads: DTGVSQNPRHKITKRGQNVTFRCDPISEHNRLYWYRQTLGQGPEFLTYFQNEAQLEKSRLLSDRFSAERPKGSFSTLEIQRTEQGDSAMYLCASSPRQGENTEAFFGQGTRLTVV.